The 23 T cell receptor beta chains below all came from one sample that was sequenced in a study of blood T cell repertoires in COVID-19 (dated by TCRdb to between 2020 and 2021). The library was built by means of the immunoSEQ multiplex PCR assay. In TCRdb, the immuneACCESS table is reduced to in-frame sequences with V and J assigned. These tables do not hold every clone; where another copy was compared, an unresolved V gene accounts for under half, and the others remain unexplained. This sample gives about 300,000 clones in total; roughly 89% of them show up just once. The ten largest clones take up 3.5% to 5% of the sample. The sample taken for sequencing was PBMCs or T cells enriched from blood (not recorded which). All receptors derive from a woman aged 18-35 years with acute COVID-19.

The chain joins TRBV15 to TRBJ1-1; no firm D call. The germline V gene has CDR1 LNHNV and CDR2 YYDKDF (reference sequence). The CDR3 is 14 amino acids. The V end lost 6 bases, the J end lost 2 bases, and 13 bases lay between the germline ends. The CDR3 coding sequence is TGTGCCACCAGACTCCCGGGAGGTAACACTGAAGCTTTCTTT. This encodes CATRLPGGNTEAFF.

V is TRBV7-9 and J is TRBJ2-3, with D tentatively TRBD2 (5 bases). V was clipped by 0 bases and J by 8 bases, with 18 bases between them. In germline, CDR1 is SEHNR, CDR2 FQNEAQ (reference sequence). The CDR3 is 16 residues long. The CDR3: CASSLALGNKGGTQYF. The CDR3 DNA is TGTGCCAGCAGCTTAGCGCTGGGAAACAAAGGAGGTACGCAGTATTTT.

This chain uses TRBV19 with TRBJ1-5; 7 bases match TRBD1. This CDR3 is built from 14 residues. J gave up 4 bases and V 5 bases, and 5 bases lay outside the gene matches. Germline CDR1 LNHDA, CDR2 SQIVND (reference sequence). The CDR3 sequence is CASSSPTGNQPQHF. CDR3 nucleotide sequence: TGTGCCAGTAGTTCCCCGACAGGGAATCAGCCCCAGCATTTT.

The chain joins TRBV7-9 to TRBJ2-2, with 7 bases matching TRBD2. This CDR3 contains 16 residues. Germline trimming cut 3 bases from V and 1 base from J; bases unmatched to any gene: 5. Germline CDR1 is SEHNR and CDR2 is FQNEAQ (reference sequence). The CDR3 sequence is CASSFDGTMNTGELFF. DNA of the CDR3: TGTGCCAGCAGCTTCGACGGGACTATGAACACCGGGGAGCTGTTTTTT. The variable domain in full, completed from reference TRBV7-9 and TRBJ2-2, reads DTGVSQNPRHKITKRGQNVTFRCDPISEHNRLYWYRQTLGQGPEFLTYFQNEAQLEKSRLLSDRFSAERPKGSFSTLEIQRTEQGDSAMYLCASSFDGTMNTGELFFGEGSRLTVL.

V is TRBV18 and J is TRBJ2-7; the match to TRBD1 covers 10 bases. The germline gives CDR1 KGHSH, CDR2 LQKENI. The trim removed 5 bases at V and 11 bases at J, leaving 9 bases unmatched. There are 13 residues in the CDR3. CDR3 region: CASSSRGDRGKYF. The DNA of the CDR3 is TGTGCCAGCTCATCCCGGGGGGACAGGGGAAAGTACTTC.

J is TRBJ2-7 and V is TRBV28; D is unclear. CDR3 length: 13 amino acids. Looked up from germline, CDR1 is MDHEN and CDR2 is SYDVKM. With 7 bases removed from V and 5 bases from J, the gap between germline ends came to 15 bases. The CDR3 DNA is TGTGCCAGCACCATTCCCGGTGCCCACGAGCAGTACTTC. Its translation is CASTIPGAHEQYF.

The J gene is TRBJ1-1, the V gene TRBV11-3; possibly TRBD1 for D (5 bases). Germline V CDR1 and CDR2: SGHNT, YENEEA. The CDR3 runs 13 residues. CDR3 protein: CAVQGDYGTEAFF. The CDR3 DNA is TGTGCGGTACAAGGGGATTATGGCACTGAAGCTTTCTTT.

This clone appeared once. The chain employs TRBV11-2 and TRBJ2-5; D not certain. V lost 3 bases and J 1 base, leaving 9 bases between the germline ends. Germline CDR1 is SGHAT and CDR2 is FQNNGV. There are 14 residues in the CDR3. In DNA form, the CDR3 reads TGTGCCAGCAGCTTTCAATTCGGCCAAGAGACCCAGTACTTC. This sequence encodes CASSFQFGQETQYF.

This chain joins TRBV3-1 (or the pseudogene TRBV3-2) and TRBJ2-3; TRBD2 matches 7 bases. The CDR3 is made up of 17 amino acids. Germline V gene lookup returns CDR1 LGHDT and CDR2 YNNKEL (reference sequence). The V segment lost 1 base and the J segment 0 bases; nucleotides outside the gene matches: 7. The DNA of the CDR3 is TGTGCCAGCAGCCAAGGCCCGGAGGGAGGGAGCACAGATACGCAGTATTTT. This translates into CASSQGPEGGSTDTQYF.

The table lists this clone with a count of one. This specimen includes other DNA sequences encoding the same CDR3. This chain uses TRBV27 with TRBJ1-6; TRBD1 aligns across 8 bases. Germline V gene lookup returns CDR1 MNHEY and CDR2 SMNVEV (reference sequence). The CDR3 runs 12 residues. Trimming removed 8 bases from V and 7 bases from J; junction bases left unmatched: 1. CDR3 sequence: CASRTGNSPLHF. DNA for the CDR3: TGTGCCAGCCGGACAGGGAATTCACCCCTCCACTTT.

The V call is TRBV6-5, the J call TRBJ2-1, with 10 bases fitting TRBD1. CDR1 MNHEY and CDR2 SVGAGI come from the germline V gene. The CDR3 runs 15 residues. Germline trimming cut 0 bases from V and 4 bases from J; bases unmatched to any gene: 0. CDR3: CASSYSGQGYNEQFF. The CDR3 nucleotides are TGTGCCAGCAGTTACTCGGGACAGGGGTACAATGAGCAGTTCTTC.

The rearrangement uses TRBV5-8 and TRBJ1-1; TRBD1 matches at 8 bases. The ends lost 4 bases at V and 4 bases at J; junction bases unmatched: 9. The germline gives CDR1 SGHTS, CDR2 YDEGEE. CDR3 length: 15 amino acids. The CDR3 DNA follows: TGTGCCAGCAGCGTCCAGGGGGCCGGAGGCACTGAAGCTTTCTTT. Protein product: CASSVQGAGGTEAFF.

This rearrangement joins TRBV30 to TRBJ2-1; D gene uncertain. The CDR3 totals 12 residues. V was pared by 5 bases and J by 4 bases, with 9 bases between. Germline CDR1 reads GTSNPN; CDR2 reads SVGIG (reference sequence). The CDR3 sequence: CAWGRDYNEQFF. CDR3 DNA: TGTGCCTGGGGTAGAGATTACAATGAGCAGTTCTTC. The full variable domain, with the rest looked up from reference TRBV30 and TRBJ2-1, is SQTIHQWPATLVQPVGSPLSLECTVEGTSNPNLYWYRQAAGRGLQLLFYSVGIGQISSEVPQNLSASRPQDRQFILSSKKLLLSDSGFYLCAWGRDYNEQFFGPGTRLTVL.

V usage is TRBV18 and J usage is TRBJ1-5; D is unclear. CDR3 length: 13 residues. Trimming cost V 2 bases and J 6 bases, with 8 bases left between them. Germline CDR1 is KGHSH and CDR2 is LQKENI. For the CDR3, the DNA is TGTGCCAGCTCACCAACAGCTCTTCAGCCCCAGCATTTT. Protein product: CASSPTALQPQHF.

The J gene is TRBJ2-7, the V gene TRBV28; D might be TRBD1 (6 bases). Germline V gene lookup returns CDR1 MDHEN and CDR2 SYDVKM. The CDR3 is 11 amino acids. The V end lost 6 bases, the J end lost 3 bases, and 6 bases lay between the germline ends. As DNA, the CDR3 is TGTGCCAGCAGGGACAGCTACGAGCAGTACTTC. This sequence encodes CASRDSYEQYF.

The chain links TRBV2 to TRBJ2-1, with D possibly matching TRBD2 (6 bases). The germline gives CDR1 SNHLY, CDR2 FYNNEI. Trimming removed 5 bases from V and 4 bases from J, with 9 bases in between. The CDR3 contains 13 residues. Here the CDR3 DNA reads TGTGCCAGCAGTCGGGACTTTTACAATGAGCAGTTCTTC. Its protein is CASSRDFYNEQFF.

In DNA form, the CDR3 reads TGTGCCACCAGTGATTTTGGGACAGAAGGAAAGCAGTACTTC. Translation: CATSDFGTEGKQYF. The chain recombines TRBV24-1 with TRBJ2-7, with 7 nucleotides matching TRBD1. The J segment lost 8 bases and the V segment lost 1 base, leaving 7 bases of the junction unmatched. CDR3 length: 14 amino acids. The germline CDR1 and CDR2 sequences are KGHDR and SFDVKD.

The chain couples TRBV25-1 to TRBJ2-2; 8 positions match TRBD2. The germline V gene encodes CDR1 MGHDK and CDR2 SYGVNS. The CDR3 has 13 amino acids. V shed 8 bases, J shed 4 bases, and the junction held 3 bases outside the gene matches. CDR3 in DNA: TGTGCCAGCCAAGGACTAGCCACCGGGGAGCTGTTTTTT. Translation gives CASQGLATGELFF.

This clone was counted a single time. CDR3 loop: CASSFRMGRGTEAFF. In nucleotides, the CDR3 is TGTGCCAGCAGCTTCCGGATGGGCCGGGGGACTGAAGCTTTCTTT. The gene calls are TRBV5-8 and TRBJ1-1, with D maybe TRBD1 (5 bases). V lost 2 bases, J lost 5 bases, and 16 bases lay in between. Germline V gene data show CDR1 as SGHTS and CDR2 as YDEGEE. The CDR3 length is 15 residues.

The chain is built from TRBV29-1 and TRBJ1-5, with 9 positions matching TRBD1. The CDR3 is 13 residues long. V lost 4 bases, J lost 4 bases, and 2 bases stayed unmatched. Germline CDR1 reads SQVTM; CDR2 reads ANQGSEA. Here the CDR3 DNA reads TGCAGCGTTGGGACAGGGGCAAATCAGCCCCAGCATTTT. Translated: CSVGTGANQPQHF.

The V call is TRBV4-2, the J call TRBJ2-1, with 12 bases lining up with TRBD2. Germline CDR1 LGHNA, CDR2 YNFKEQ. V dropped 4 bases and J dropped 6; count of bases not matched to a gene: 4. This CDR3 region has 15 residues. DNA for the CDR3: TGTGCCAGCAGCCCTGGACTAGCGGGATCCAATGAGCAGTTCTTC. This translates into CASSPGLAGSNEQFF.

The gene calls are TRBV6-5 and TRBJ2-7; TRBD2 aligns across 8 bases. V dropped 0 bases and J dropped 4; count of bases not matched to a gene: 8. The CDR3 loop spans 16 amino acids. The germline V gene has CDR1 MNHEY and CDR2 SVGAGI. CDR3 DNA: TGTGCCAGCAGTTACTCAGGGCCGGGAGGGGGGTACGAGCAGTACTTC. Amino acids: CASSYSGPGGGYEQYF.

The genes are TRBV2 and TRBJ1-2, with D possibly being TRBD1 (6 bases). V gave up 7 bases and J gave up 4 bases, with 16 bases separating them. Per germline, CDR1 SNHLY and CDR2 FYNNEI. The CDR3 contains 14 residues. The CDR3 spells CASKDRSGFYGYTF. The CDR3 DNA is TGTGCCAGCAAGGACAGATCCGGGTTCTATGGCTACACCTTC. The complete variable domain, with remaining parts taken from reference TRBV2 and TRBJ1-2, reads EPEVTQTPSHQVTQMGQEVILRCVPISNHLYFYWYRQILGQKVEFLVSFYNNEISEKSEIFDDQFSVERPDGSNFTLKIRSTKLEDSAMYFCASKDRSGFYGYTFGSGTRLTVV.